These 21 T cell receptor beta chains came from one sample sequenced in a study of PD-1 and CTLA-4 blockade in melanoma. Profiling relied on immunoSEQ multiplex PCR, and the TCRdb table lists in-frame clones only, not all of them. The sample contains over 25,000 clones, approximately 88% of which appear only once. The sample was CD8+ T cells from peripheral blood, taken before anti-PD-1 treatment. These receptors were collected from a human donor with melanoma.

The chain couples TRBV7-2 to TRBJ2-1; a weak D match, TRBD2 (5 bases). The CDR3 has 13 amino acids. The V end lost 7 bases, the J end lost 0 bases, and 7 bases lay between the germline ends. The germline CDR1 and CDR2 sequences are SGHTA and FQGNSA. The chain's CDR3 is CASKRSSYNEQFF. The CDR3 DNA reads TGTGCCAGCAAGCGGAGCTCCTACAATGAGCAGTTCTTC.

This clone was seen just once. The CDR3 region is CASSDGTSGEQYF. CDR3 nucleotide sequence: TGTGCCAGCAGTGACGGGACTAGCGGCGAGCAGTACTTC. The chain is built from TRBV2 and TRBJ2-7; 11 bases are shared with TRBD2. The CDR3 has 13 amino acids. Germline trimming cut 3 bases from V and 6 bases from J; bases unmatched to any gene: 1. The germline V gene encodes CDR1 SNHLY and CDR2 FYNNEI.

V gene TRBV12-3 or TRBV12-4 combines with J gene TRBJ2-7; 11 bases map to TRBD2. Trimming cost V 7 bases and J 5 bases; bases outside gene matches: 4. This CDR3 has 13 amino acids. CDR3 DNA: TGTGCCAGCACCCCTAGCGGGAGGAACGAGCAGTACTTC. Protein: CASTPSGRNEQYF.

The chain joins TRBV29-1 to TRBJ2-7, with D perhaps given as TRBD1 or TRBD2 (5 bases each). Germline CDR1 and CDR2: SQVTM and ANQGSEA. The V end was cut by 1 base, the J end by 2 bases, with 15 bases between. The CDR3 sequence is 15 residues long. The CDR3 region is CSVEVGTNAAYEQYF. The CDR3 DNA reads TGCAGCGTTGAAGTCGGGACGAACGCCGCCTACGAGCAGTACTTC.

There are a few counts of this clone. The chain joins TRBV6-1 to TRBJ1-1; D is uncertain. Deletions cut 1 base from V and 2 bases from J, with 5 bases between. CDR1 MNHNS and CDR2 SASEGT come from the germline V gene. The CDR3 has 13 amino acids. CDR3 sequence reads: CASSEVGNTEAFF. The CDR3 DNA reads as TGTGCCAGCAGTGAAGTAGGAAACACTGAAGCTTTCTTT.

V and J are TRBV28 and TRBJ2-7; 10 bases match TRBD2. After removal of 4 bases from V and 1 base from J, the junction contained 10 bases not matched to a gene. The CDR3 is 17 residues long. Germline lookup yields CDR1 MDHEN and CDR2 SYDVKM. In DNA form, the CDR3 reads TGTGCCAGCAGTTCCTTCTCTAGCGGGAGAGGGTCCTACGAGCAGTACTTC. Translation: CASSSFSSGRGSYEQYF.

The rearrangement uses TRBV7-6 and TRBJ2-7, with D possibly being TRBD1 or TRBD2 (5 bases each). Germline loops: CDR1 SGHVS, CDR2 FNYEAQ. This CDR3 has 15 amino acids. V lost 5 bases and J 2 bases, leaving 16 bases between the germline ends. Here the CDR3 reads CASSPAGTETYEQYF. In DNA, the CDR3 is TGTGCCAGCAGCCCCGCCGGGACCGAAACCTACGAGCAGTACTTC.

The rearrangement joins TRBV6-5 to TRBJ1-2; TRBD1 aligns across 7 bases. In germline, CDR1 is MNHEY, CDR2 SVGAGI. The ends lost 6 bases at V and 3 bases at J; junction bases unmatched: 10. The CDR3 has 15 residues. The CDR3 DNA is TGTGCCAGCAGCCTTTTCAGGGGGGGAGACTATGGCTACACCTTC. Protein product: CASSLFRGGDYGYTF.

This clone has just a few counts. The chain recombines TRBV7-9 with TRBJ2-3; 10 bases fit TRBD1. There are 16 residues in the CDR3. CDR1 SEHNR and CDR2 FQNEAQ come from the germline V gene (reference sequence). V trimming: 5 bases; J trimming: 3 bases; junction bases outside the gene matches: 8. CDR3 amino acids: CASSAGQGPTTDTQYF. CDR3 sequence (DNA): TGTGCCAGCAGCGCGGGACAGGGGCCCACTACAGATACGCAGTATTTT.

J is TRBJ1-1 and V is TRBV2; no clear D gene. The V end was cut by 3 bases, the J end by 1 base, with 9 bases between. Per the germline V gene, CDR1 is SNHLY and CDR2 is FYNNEI. CDR3 size: 14 residues. CDR3 amino acids: CASSDVGQNTEAFF. For the CDR3, the DNA is TGTGCCAGCAGTGACGTGGGCCAGAACACTGAAGCTTTCTTT.

The V gene is TRBV11-3, the J gene TRBJ2-7, with 10 positions matching TRBD1. Germline trimming cut 5 bases from V and 6 bases from J; bases unmatched to any gene: 4. This CDR3 is built from 13 residues. The germline V gene has CDR1 SGHNT and CDR2 YENEEA. CDR3 DNA: TGTGCCAGCAGCCAGGGACAGGGGACCGAGCAGTACTTC. Residues: CASSQGQGTEQYF.

Within the sample, this clone is medium-sized (0.01 to 0.1%). The J gene is TRBJ1-4, the V gene TRBV9; the D gene is possibly TRBD1 (6 bases). CDR1 is SGDLS and CDR2 is YYNGEE in the germline V gene. The CDR3 is made up of 13 amino acids. V gave up 0 bases and J gave up 11 bases, with 11 bases separating them. CDR3 bases: TGTGCCAGCAGCGTAGTTGAGGGGGACAAACTGTTTTTT. This translates into CASSVVEGDKLFF.

The rearrangement links TRBV7-3 to TRBJ2-5; TRBD2 agrees at 10 bases. Germline V gene data show CDR1 as SGHTA and CDR2 as FQGTGA. The V and J ends lost 2 bases and 5 bases, in that order; junction bases with no gene match: 5. The CDR3 totals 15 residues. Here the CDR3 reads CASSLSAGGPETQYF. CDR3 coding DNA: TGTGCCAGCAGCTTATCAGCGGGAGGGCCGGAGACCCAGTACTTC. Drawing the rest from reference TRBV7-3 and TRBJ2-5, the complete variable domain is GAGVSQTPSNKVTEKGKYVELRCDPISGHTALYWYRQSLGQGPEFLIYFQGTGAADDSGLPNDRFFAVRPEGSVSTLKIQRTERGDSAVYLCASSLSAGGPETQYFGPGTRLLVL.

V usage is TRBV5-6 and J usage is TRBJ2-2; D is ambiguous. This CDR3 region has 16 residues. V was cut by 3 bases and J by 10 bases, with 22 bases left in between. CDR1 and CDR2 from the germline V gene are SGHDT and YYEEEE. CDR3 in amino acids: CASSSTVEHGGEELFF. CDR3 DNA: TGTGCCAGCAGCTCGACCGTCGAACATGGTGGAGAGGAGCTGTTTTTT. The whole variable domain, filled in from reference TRBV5-6 and TRBJ2-2, reads DAGVTQSPTHLIKTRGQQVTLRCSPKSGHDTVSWYQQALGQGPQFIFQYYEEEERQRGNFPDRFSGHQFPNYSSELNVNALLLGDSALYLCASSSTVEHGGEELFFGEGSRLTVL.

The V gene is TRBV2, the J gene TRBJ2-2; 7 bases match TRBD1. The CDR3 covers 15 residues. Germline trimming cut 2 bases from V and 5 bases from J; bases unmatched to any gene: 5. Germline V gene sequence: CDR1 SNHLY, CDR2 FYNNEI. The CDR3 nucleotides read TGTGCCAGCAGTGAAACGACAGGGAATACCGGGGAGCTGTTTTTT. It codes for CASSETTGNTGELFF.

V and J are TRBV24-1 and TRBJ2-5; tentatively, D is TRBD2 (5 bases). Per the germline V gene, CDR1 is KGHDR and CDR2 is SFDVKD. With 4 bases removed from V and 1 base from J, the gap between germline ends came to 12 bases. CDR3 length: 15 amino acids. Here the CDR3 DNA reads TGTGCCACCAGTGACTCCGAGGGTCCCCAAGAGACCCAGTACTTC. Protein product: CATSDSEGPQETQYF.

This rearrangement joins TRBV6-2 or TRBV6-3 to TRBJ2-7; D gene uncertain. The length of the CDR3 is 15 residues. Germline CDR1 is MNHEY and CDR2 is SVGEGT. V was trimmed by 2 bases and J by 0 bases, leaving 11 bases between them. Here the CDR3 reads CASSYTGSSSYEQYF. The DNA for the CDR3 is TGTGCCAGCAGTTACACCGGATCGAGCTCCTACGAGCAGTACTTC.

In this sample, this clone turned up once. V is TRBV10-2 and J is TRBJ1-1; 7 nucleotides agree with TRBD1. In germline, CDR1 is WSHSY, CDR2 SAAADI. The CDR3 is 15 residues long. Unmatched junction bases numbered 8, after V lost 7 bases and J lost 0 bases. CDR3 in amino acids: CASTRGTVMNTEAFF. The CDR3 DNA reads TGCGCCAGCACCAGGGGGACAGTCATGAACACTGAAGCTTTCTTT.

This clone was seen just once. V usage is TRBV27 and J usage is TRBJ1-2; 8 bases are shared with TRBD1. Germline V gene sequence: CDR1 MNHEY, CDR2 SMNVEV (reference sequence). This CDR3 region has 14 residues. V lost 5 bases and J lost 5; bases outside the gene matches: 7. CDR3 coding DNA: TGTGCCAGCAGTCTCAGGACAGGGATTTATGGCTACACCTTC. This codes for CASSLRTGIYGYTF.

This chain links TRBV7-2 with TRBJ2-5, with 7 bases fitting TRBD2. Germline V gives CDR1 SGHTA, CDR2 FQGNSA. After removal of 3 bases from V and 3 bases from J, the junction contained 10 bases not matched to a gene. This CDR3 is 16 amino acids long. The CDR3 region is CASSLYVAGVEETQYF. CDR3 sequence (DNA): TGTGCCAGCAGCTTGTATGTGGCGGGAGTAGAAGAGACCCAGTACTTC.

The gene calls are TRBV29-1 and TRBJ2-7, with D possibly TRBD2 on 6 matching bases. This CDR3 comprises 13 residues. V lost 7 bases to trimming and J lost 3 bases, with 16 bases between them. The germline gives CDR1 SQVTM, CDR2 ANQGSEA. CDR3 protein: CSANSGRGYEQYF. The CDR3 bases are TGCAGCGCAAATAGCGGTCGGGGCTACGAGCAGTACTTC.